The rows below give T cell receptor beta chains drawn from one sample of a study of blood T cells in healthy people across ages. MiXCR was run by TCRdb on the 5' RACE reads, yielding one entry per CDR3 protein. The table shows approximately 800,000 distinct CDR3 sequences, with around 25% occurring only once. The data also belong to a second study, concerning T cells of mothers and their children.

The sample comprised blood. The source of these receptors is a boy aged 5-17 years in good health. The CDR3 runs from the conserved cysteine through the conserved F or W. A D gene is named only where the DNA matches it firmly. Clone size is shown for a subset of rows, as once, few, many or a class of expanded clone.

j_call d_call v_call clone_size cdr3_nt cdr3_aa
TRBJ2-5 TRBD2 TRBV28 - TGTGCCAGCAGTCCTCTTGTACTAGCGGGGGGAGAGACCCAGTACTTC CASSPLVLAGGETQYF
TRBJ1-6 TRBD1 TRBV27 few TGTGCCAGCAGTGGAAGACAGGGCTCACCCCTCCACTTT CASSGRQGSPLHF
TRBJ1-1 - TRBV2 few TGTGCCAGCAGTGAAGGAGCGCGGCAGGGATCTGAAGCTTTCTTT CASSEGARQGSEAFF
TRBJ1-1 - TRBV7-9 few TGTGCCAGCAGCTTAGTTCTCGGCAGGGAGCCGAACACTGAAGTTTTCTTT CASSLVLGREPNTEVFF
TRBJ2-1 TRBD2 TRBV19 - TGTGCCAGTAGTGGGCCGGGAGGATCCAGTGAGCAGTTCTTC CASSGPGGSSEQFF
TRBJ2-5 - TRBV27 - TGTGCCAGCAGTTTCAGCGGCTTCAAAGAGACCCAGTACTTC CASSFSGFKETQYF
TRBJ2-7 - TRBV21-1 - TGTGCCAGCAGCAATTCTCGGGGCAGGCCGACCTACGAGCAGTACTTC CASSNSRGRPTYEQYF
TRBJ2-7 - TRBV4-1 few TGCGCCAGCAGCCAAGATCTGGCGCCGGGGTGCTACGAGCAGTACTTC CASSQDLAPGCYEQYF
TRBJ2-7 TRBD1 TRBV24-1 - TGTGCCACCAGTCCGGGACAGGGCCACGAGCAGTACTTC CATSPGQGHEQYF
TRBJ2-7 - TRBV2 - TGTGCCACCACGAGGGACAAACGCTACGAGCAGTACTTC CATTRDKRYEQYF
TRBJ1-5 - TRBV30 - TGTGCCTGGAGTGTACTGGCAGGGGCTAGCAATCAGCCCCAGCATTTT CAWSVLAGASNQPQHF
TRBJ2-3 TRBD2 TRBV5-1 - TGCGCCAGCAGCTTGGAGCTAGCGGGAGGGACAGATACGCAGTATTTT CASSLELAGGTDTQYF
TRBJ2-3 - TRBV7-2 few TGTGCCAGCAGCTCTGATCCTAGCACAGATACGCAGTATTTT CASSSDPSTDTQYF
TRBJ1-4 - TRBV5-1 few TGCGCCAGCAGCTTGGATGGACACGGGCGGGAAAAACTGTTTTTT CASSLDGHGREKLFF
TRBJ2-5 - TRBV7-9 - TGTGCCGTAAGTGACACCGGCCAAGAGACCCAGTACTTC CAVSDTGQETQYF
TRBJ1-2 TRBD1 TRBV7-3 few TGTGCCAGCAGCCCAAAGACAGGGGTCGGCTACACCTTC CASSPKTGVGYTF
TRBJ2-1 TRBD2 TRBV6-4 few TGTGCCAGCAGTGAGGGAAACGCGGGAGTCGATGAGCAGTTCTTC CASSEGNAGVDEQFF
TRBJ2-1 TRBD1 TRBV19 few TGTGCCAGTAGCCGGGACAGGGCCGGCAATGAGCAGTTCTTC CASSRDRAGNEQFF
TRBJ2-5 - TRBV19 - TGTGCCAGTAGTAGGGATCGTTTGGGTTCGTACCAAGAGACCCAGTACTTC CASSRDRLGSYQETQYF
TRBJ2-5 - TRBV7-2 - TGTGCCAGCAGCTTAGCCCACTATGCAGCGGGCCAAGAGACCCAGTACTTC CASSLAHYAAGQETQYF
TRBJ2-5 TRBD2 TRBV9 - TGTGCCAGCAGCGTAGAAGGACTAGGACAGACCCAGTACTTC CASSVEGLGQTQYF
TRBJ2-3 - TRBV29-1 few TGCAGCGCCATTACTTCAGATACGCAGTATTTT CSAITSDTQYF
TRBJ2-1 TRBD2 TRBV15 few TGTGCCACCAGCAGCGCGGGATTAGCGGGAGTGCAGTTCTTC CATSSAGLAGVQFF
TRBJ2-3 TRBD2 TRBV20-1 - TGCAGTGTCCCGGCCAGCGGGAGGAGCACAGATACGCAGTATTTT CSVPASGRSTDTQYF
TRBJ2-1 - TRBV18 - TGTGCCAGCTCACCACCGTTACGGGGGTCCTCTTACAATGAGCAGTTCTTC CASSPPLRGSSYNEQFF
TRBJ1-6 TRBD1 TRBV2 - TGTGCCAGCAAGCGTCAGGGGGCTAATTCACCCCTCCACTTT CASKRQGANSPLHF
TRBJ2-5 - TRBV27 - TGTGCCAGCAGTTTATCCGCTAGTAGTAGGGAGACCCAGTACTTC CASSLSASSRETQYF
TRBJ2-3 - TRBV6-6 few TGTGCCAGCAGTTACTCCAAATGGGGCAGTGGAGATACGCAGTATTTT CASSYSKWGSGDTQYF
TRBJ1-1 - TRBV5-5 - TGTGCCAGCAGCTTGGTCCCAGGGACTAACACTGAAGCTTTCTTT CASSLVPGTNTEAFF
TRBJ1-1 - TRBV5-1 - TGCGCCAGCAGCTCCAGGGTATCGAACACTGAAGCTTTCTTT CASSSRVSNTEAFF
TRBJ2-5 - TRBV5-1 - TGCGCCAGCCGGCGGGGGCCGTTAACCCAAGAGACCCAGTACTTC CASRRGPLTQETQYF
TRBJ2-3 TRBD2 TRBV7-3 few TGTGCCAGCAGCTTAAATTCGGCTAGCGGGAGGAGCGGCACAGATACGCAGTATTTT CASSLNSASGRSGTDTQYF
TRBJ2-5 - TRBV29-1 few TGCAGCGTTGAAGAGGGTCTTGGGGAGACCCAGTACTTC CSVEEGLGETQYF
TRBJ1-2 TRBD1 TRBV27 - TGTGCCAGCAGTCCGAGGACAGGGGCCTATGGCTGCACCTTC CASSPRTGAYGCTF
TRBJ2-5 TRBD2 TRBV20-1 few TGCAGTGCTGGAGGACTAGCGGAGGGGAAGTACTTC CSAGGLAEGKYF
TRBJ1-1 TRBD1 TRBV12-5 - TGTGCTAGTGGGCAGACAGGGGGGACTGAAGCTTTCTTT CASGQTGGTEAFF
TRBJ2-7 - TRBV7-9 - TGTGCCAGCAGCCCTGGGCCAGGGCGTTCCTACGAGCAGTACTTC CASSPGPGRSYEQYF
TRBJ2-5 TRBD1 TRBV20-1 - TGCAGTGCGGTAGGCAGGGACAGGGGACCCGGGAGGGCGGATGAGCAGTACTTC CSAVGRDRGPGRADEQYF
TRBJ2-3 - TRBV28 - TGTGCCAGCAGCTGGACAGTAAACACAGATACGCAGTATTTT CASSWTVNTDTQYF
TRBJ1-1 - TRBV7-9 many TGTGCCAGCAGCTTCACATACGGTTTCACTGAAGCTTTCTTT CASSFTYGFTEAFF